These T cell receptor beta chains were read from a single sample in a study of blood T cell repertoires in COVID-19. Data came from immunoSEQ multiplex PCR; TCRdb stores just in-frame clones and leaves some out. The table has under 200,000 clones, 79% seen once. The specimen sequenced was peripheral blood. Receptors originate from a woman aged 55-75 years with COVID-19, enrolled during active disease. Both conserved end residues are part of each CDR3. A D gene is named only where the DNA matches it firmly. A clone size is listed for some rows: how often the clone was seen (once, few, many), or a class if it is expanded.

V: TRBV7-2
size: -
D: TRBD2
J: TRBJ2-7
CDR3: CASSLYSGLIYEQYF
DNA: TGTGCCAGCAGCCTGTATAGCGGGCTGATCTACGAGCAGTACTTC

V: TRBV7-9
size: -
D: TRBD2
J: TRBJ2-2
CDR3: CASSQFRGLANTGELFF
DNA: TGTGCCAGCAGCCAATTCAGGGGACTAGCAAATACCGGGGAGCTGTTTTTT

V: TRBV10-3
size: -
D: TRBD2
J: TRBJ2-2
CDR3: CAIKFGGDTGELFF
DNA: TGTGCCATCAAATTCGGGGGGGACACCGGGGAGCTGTTTTTT

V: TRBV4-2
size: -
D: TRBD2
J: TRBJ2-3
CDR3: CASSPTSGTDTQYF
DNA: TGTGCCAGCAGCCCTACTAGCGGCACAGATACGCAGTATTTT

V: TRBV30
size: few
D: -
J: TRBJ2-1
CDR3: CAWSVRAGAVSYNEQFF
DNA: TGTGCCTGGAGTGTACGGGCAGGGGCCGTTTCCTACAATGAGCAGTTCTTC

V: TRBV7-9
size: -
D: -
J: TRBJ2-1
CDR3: CASSLGGKNNEQFF
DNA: TGTGCCAGCAGCTTGGGCGGGAAGAACAATGAGCAGTTCTTC

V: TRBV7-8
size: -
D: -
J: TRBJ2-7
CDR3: CASSLASFGEQYF
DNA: TGTGCCAGCAGCTTAGCGTCTTTCGGCGAGCAGTACTTC

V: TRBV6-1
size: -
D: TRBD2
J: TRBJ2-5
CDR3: CASSDQRGTGVQYF
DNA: TGTGCCAGCAGTGATCAGCGGGGGACCGGAGTTCAGTACTTC

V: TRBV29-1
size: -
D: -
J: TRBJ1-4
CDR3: CSVGADATNEKLFF
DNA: TGCAGCGTGGGGGCCGATGCAACTAATGAAAAACTGTTTTTT

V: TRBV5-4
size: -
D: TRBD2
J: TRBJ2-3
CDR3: CASSTPLAGGTDTQYF
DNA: TGTGCCAGCAGCACACCGCTAGCGGGAGGCACAGATACGCAGTATTTT

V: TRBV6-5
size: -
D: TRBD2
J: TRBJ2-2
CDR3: CASSYGLAVNTGELFF
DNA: TGTGCCAGCAGTTATGGACTAGCGGTGAACACCGGGGAGCTGTTTTTT

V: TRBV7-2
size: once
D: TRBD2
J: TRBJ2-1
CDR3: CASNLGGVVGGNEQFF
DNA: TGTGCCAGCAATCTCGGGGGGGTAGTCGGAGGGAATGAGCAGTTCTTC

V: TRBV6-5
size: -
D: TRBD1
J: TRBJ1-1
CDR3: CASSYFGQGYTEAFF
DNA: TGTGCCAGCAGTTACTTCGGACAGGGTTACACTGAAGCTTTCTTT

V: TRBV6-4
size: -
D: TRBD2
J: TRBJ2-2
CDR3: CASSDVAGGDTGELFF
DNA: TGTGCCAGCAGTGACGTAGCGGGAGGGGACACCGGGGAGCTGTTTTTT

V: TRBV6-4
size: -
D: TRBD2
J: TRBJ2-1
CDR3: CASTRTSGRNENEQFF
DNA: TGTGCCAGCACTCGGACTAGCGGGAGGAACGAGAATGAGCAGTTCTTC

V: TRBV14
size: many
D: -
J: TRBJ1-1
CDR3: CASSQGTGTEAFF
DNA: TGTGCCAGCAGCCAAGGAACAGGGACTGAAGCTTTCTTT

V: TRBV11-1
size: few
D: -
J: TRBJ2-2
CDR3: CASSTSRGTGELFF
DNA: TGTGCCAGCAGTACCAGCAGAGGGACCGGGGAGCTGTTTTTT

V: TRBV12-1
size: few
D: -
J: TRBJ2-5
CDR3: CASSSLGVETQYF
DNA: TGTGCCAGCAGCTCTTTAGGGGTGGAGACCCAGTACTTC

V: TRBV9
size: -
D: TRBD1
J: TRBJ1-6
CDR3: CASSTGTGTLNSPLHF
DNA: TGTGCCAGCAGCACTGGGACAGGCACCCTTAATTCACCCCTCCACTTT

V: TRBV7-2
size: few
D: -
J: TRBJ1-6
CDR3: CASSRGRGLDNSPLHF
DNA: TGTGCCAGCAGCCGCGGGAGGGGGTTGGATAATTCACCCCTCCACTTT

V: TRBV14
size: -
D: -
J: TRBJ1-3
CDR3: CASSPYWGRGNTIYF
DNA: TGTGCCAGCAGCCCTTATTGGGGCCGTGGAAACACCATATATTTT

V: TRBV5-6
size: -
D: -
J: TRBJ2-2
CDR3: CASSLSQRTGELFF
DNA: TGTGCCAGCAGCTTGAGCCAACGCACCGGGGAGCTGTTTTTT

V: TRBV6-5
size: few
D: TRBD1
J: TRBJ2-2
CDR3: CASSTGTGYTGELFF
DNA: TGTGCCAGCAGTACCGGGACAGGTTATACCGGGGAGCTGTTTTTT

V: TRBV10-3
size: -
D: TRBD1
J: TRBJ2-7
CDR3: CAISAEDRGLNEQYF
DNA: TGTGCCATCAGTGCAGAGGACAGGGGGCTAAACGAGCAGTACTTC

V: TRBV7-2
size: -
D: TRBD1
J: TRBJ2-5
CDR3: CASSLSPTGAQETQYF
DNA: TGTGCCAGCAGCTTAAGCCCTACAGGGGCCCAAGAGACCCAGTACTTC

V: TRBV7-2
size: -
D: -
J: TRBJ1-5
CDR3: CASSQNRAEPQHF
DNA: TGTGCCAGCAGCCAGAACAGGGCGGAGCCCCAGCATTTT

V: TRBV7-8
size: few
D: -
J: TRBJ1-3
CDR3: CASSLGGGTGNTIYF
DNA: TGTGCCAGCAGCTTAGGTGGGGGCACAGGAAACACCATATATTTT

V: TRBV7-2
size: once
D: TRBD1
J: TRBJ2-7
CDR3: CASSLRGEDRPAYEQYF
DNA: TGTGCCAGCAGCTTAAGGGGCGAGGACAGGCCTGCCTACGAGCAGTACTTC

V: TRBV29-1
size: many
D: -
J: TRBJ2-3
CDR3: CSVETDRGTDTQYF
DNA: TGCAGCGTTGAAACGGACAGAGGCACAGATACGCAGTATTTT

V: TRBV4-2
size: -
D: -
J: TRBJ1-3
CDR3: CASSQVRSGNTIYF
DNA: TGTGCCAGCAGCCAAGTTCGCTCTGGAAACACCATATATTTT

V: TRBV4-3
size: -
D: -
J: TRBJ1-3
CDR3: CASSLARGGSGNTIYF
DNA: TGCGCCAGCAGCCTCGCCCGGGGGGGTAGCGGAAACACCATATATTTT

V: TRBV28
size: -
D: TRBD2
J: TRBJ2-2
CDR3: CASSLGLAGGDGELFF
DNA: TGTGCCAGCAGTCTAGGACTAGCGGGAGGTGACGGGGAGCTGTTTTTT

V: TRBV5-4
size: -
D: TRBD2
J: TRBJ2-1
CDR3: CASSSDSGNYNEQFF
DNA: TGTGCCAGCAGCTCCGATAGCGGGAACTACAATGAGCAGTTCTTC

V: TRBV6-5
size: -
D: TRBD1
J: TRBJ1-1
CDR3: CASILDRGFEAEAFF
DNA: TGTGCCAGCATCCTGGACAGGGGATTCGAGGCTGAAGCTTTCTTT

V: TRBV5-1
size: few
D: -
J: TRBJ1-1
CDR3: CASSLTGLNTEAFF
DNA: TGCGCCAGCAGCTTGACGGGTTTGAACACTGAAGCTTTCTTT

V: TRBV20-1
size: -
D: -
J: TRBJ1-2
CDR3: CSASRPGGYTF
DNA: TGCAGTGCCAGCCGGCCGGGAGGCTACACCTTC

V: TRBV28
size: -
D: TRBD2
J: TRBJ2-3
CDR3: CASSPRSGGAFSSTDTQYF
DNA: TGTGCCAGCAGTCCCCGTAGCGGGGGGGCCTTCAGTAGCACAGATACGCAGTATTTT

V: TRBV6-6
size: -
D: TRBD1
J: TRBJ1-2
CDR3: CASSYSSGQGAGGYTF
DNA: TGTGCCAGCAGTTACAGTTCGGGACAGGGGGCTGGTGGCTACACCTTC

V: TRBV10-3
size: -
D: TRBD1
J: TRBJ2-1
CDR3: CAIRPGQGLNEQFF
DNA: TGTGCCATCAGGCCGGGACAGGGGTTAAATGAGCAGTTCTTC

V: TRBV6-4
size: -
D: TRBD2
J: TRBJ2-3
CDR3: CASSLLAASTDTQYF
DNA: TGTGCCAGCAGTCTTCTAGCGGCGAGCACAGATACGCAGTATTTT

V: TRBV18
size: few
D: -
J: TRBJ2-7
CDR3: CASAKGANGYEQYF
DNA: TGTGCCAGCGCTAAAGGGGCTAACGGCTACGAGCAGTACTTC

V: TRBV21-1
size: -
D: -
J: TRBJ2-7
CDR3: CASSKNTPGEQYF
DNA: TGTGCCAGCAGCAAGAATACTCCGGGCGAGCAGTACTTC

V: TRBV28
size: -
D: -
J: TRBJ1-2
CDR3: CASSVTGVDGYTF
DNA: TGTGCCAGCAGTGTGACGGGTGTCGATGGCTACACCTTC

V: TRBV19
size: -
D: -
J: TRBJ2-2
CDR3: CASRNRDTGELFF
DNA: TGTGCCAGTAGAAACAGGGACACCGGGGAGCTGTTTTTT

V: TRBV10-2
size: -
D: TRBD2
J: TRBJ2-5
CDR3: CASNPTSGAPGETQYF
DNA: TGCGCCAGCAACCCGACTAGCGGAGCCCCGGGGGAGACCCAGTACTTC

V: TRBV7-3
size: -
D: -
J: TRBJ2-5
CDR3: CASSPRGQSGETQYF
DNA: TGTGCCAGCAGCCCCCGCGGACAGTCAGGGGAGACCCAGTACTTC

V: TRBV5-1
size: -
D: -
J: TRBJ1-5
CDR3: CASSLTGSSNQPQHF
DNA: TGCGCCAGCAGCTTGACTGGGAGCAGCAATCAGCCCCAGCATTTT